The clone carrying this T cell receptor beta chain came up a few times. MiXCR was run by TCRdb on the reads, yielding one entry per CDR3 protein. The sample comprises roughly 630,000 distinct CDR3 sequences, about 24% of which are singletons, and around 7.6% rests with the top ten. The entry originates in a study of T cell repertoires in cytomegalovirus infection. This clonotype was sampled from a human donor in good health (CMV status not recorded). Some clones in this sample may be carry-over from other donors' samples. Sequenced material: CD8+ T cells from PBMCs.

CDR3 amino acids: CASSRGEDGDSPLHF. The CDR3 bases are TGCGCCAGCAGCCGGGGTGAAGATGGGGATTCACCCCTCCACTTT. The chain links TRBV5-1 to TRBJ1-6; D remains unclear. Germline-derived CDR1 and CDR2 are SGHRS and YFSETQ. The CDR3 consists of 15 residues. V was shortened by 4 bases and J by 8 bases, with 16 bases between the two germline ends.